These 6 T cell receptor beta chains originate from one sample sequenced in a study of graft-versus-host responses after intestinal transplantation. Produced via immunoSEQ multiplex PCR; TCRdb's table is partial and in-frame only. The profile shows 20,000 to 30,000 clones, about four fifths of them singletons. For these receptors, no antigen is known. Here the sequenced sample was unstimulated CD4+ T cells sorted from spleen or lymph node cells, taken before intestinal transplant. The receptors here all came from a human donor who received an intestinal transplant.

This sequence joins TRBV15 and TRBJ1-1; the D gene is possibly TRBD1 (5 bases). Germline CDR1 LNHNV, CDR2 YYDKDF (reference sequence). The ends were cut back, 4 bases at V and 4 bases at J, with 13 bases in the middle. This CDR3 contains 14 residues. The CDR3, as DNA: TGTGCCACCAGCAACGGCTTGAGGGGCACTGAAGCTTTCTTT. This sequence encodes CATSNGLRGTEAFF.

There are a few counts of this clone. This rearrangement joins TRBV7-3 to TRBJ2-2, with D perhaps TRBD1 (5 bases). CDR3 length equals 15 residues. CDR1 and CDR2 from the germline V gene are SGHTA and FQGTGA. Between the trimmed V and J ends, which lost 0 bases and 0 bases, there was a span of 5 bases. The CDR3 spells CASSLTGANTGELFF. The CDR3 region has the DNA TGTGCCAGCAGCTTAACAGGGGCGAACACCGGGGAGCTGTTTTTT.

This clone was observed a few times. This sequence joins TRBV28 and TRBJ2-7; TRBD1 matches at 8 bases. The CDR3 spans 15 residues. Trimming cost V 7 bases and J 5 bases; bases outside gene matches: 13. The germline gives CDR1 MDHEN, CDR2 SYDVKM. CDR3 sequence: CASKELRDRPNEQYF. The CDR3 DNA sequence: TGTGCCAGCAAGGAACTTCGGGACAGGCCGAACGAGCAGTACTTC. The full variable domain, in which reference TRBV28 and TRBJ2-7 provide the parts outside the CDR3, is DVKVTQSSRYLVKRTGEKVFLECVQDMDHENMFWYRQDPGLGLRLIYFSYDVKMKEKGDIPEGYSVSREKKERFSLILESASTNQTSMYLCASKELRDRPNEQYFGPGTRLTVT.

The rearrangement uses TRBV2 and TRBJ2-1, with TRBD1 matching 9 bases. This CDR3 contains 15 residues. CDR1 and CDR2 (germline): SNHLY, FYNNEI. V lost 6 bases to trimming and J lost 7 bases; unmatched junction nucleotides: 10. The DNA for the CDR3 is TGTGCCAGCAGCCAGGTTGGACAGGGGCTAAATGAGCAGTTCTTC. Amino acid sequence: CASSQVGQGLNEQFF.

In this sample, this clone turned up once. V usage is TRBV7-3 and J usage is TRBJ2-5; D is unresolved. This CDR3 is 13 amino acids long. V dropped 4 bases and J dropped 4 bases, with 10 bases sitting between them. Germline V CDR1 and CDR2: SGHTA, FQGTGA. Here the CDR3 reads CASSWNRAETQYF. The CDR3 DNA reads as TGTGCCAGCAGCTGGAACCGGGCAGAGACCCAGTACTTC.

This CDR3 reads CASSLASGGHSYNEQFF. In DNA, the CDR3 is TGCGCCAGCAGCTTGGCTAGCGGGGGCCATTCCTACAATGAGCAGTTCTTC. The chain employs TRBV5-1 and TRBJ2-1; TRBD2 aligns across 10 bases. After removal of 0 bases from V and 1 base from J, the junction contained 4 bases not matched to a gene. Germline lookup yields CDR1 SGHRS and CDR2 YFSETQ. This CDR3 region has 17 residues.